The source of this T cell receptor (beta chain) is a study of Graves' ophthalmopathy and Graves' hyperthyroidism. Patients were diagnosed from clinical symptoms, serum thyroxine, TRAb, thyroid ultrasound and orbital computed tomography. Amplification of the TCR beta CDR3 regions used RNA transcripts (as template). HTBI primers were used in a first-round RT-PCR, which preceded a second-round multiplex PCR. TCRdb ran MiXCR on the multiplex PCR reads and lists one entry per CDR3 protein. The sample lists about 500,000 distinct CDR3 sequences; about 35% were seen once. Per germline, CDR1 MNHNS and CDR2 SASEGT. J lost 2 bases, V lost 4 bases, and 3 bases had no gene match. The CDR3 is 15 amino acids.

Sequencing input: peripheral blood or thyroid tissue (not recorded which). The TCR was taken from an adult man with Graves' hyperthyroidism. This chain connects TRBV6-1 to TRBJ1-2, with TRBD1 matching 11 bases. CDR3 in DNA: TGTGCCAGCAGTGCCCGGGACAGGGGGAACTATGGCTACACCTTC. It translates to CASSARDRGNYGYTF.